This T cell receptor (beta chain) was sequenced during a study of cytomegalovirus exposure and HLA in healthy donors. In the study overall: An analysis done earlier identified some 120 million unique TCR beta sequences from 190 million or so T cells.

Researchers ran the PCR with 60 Vbeta and 13 Jbeta primers. Some clones are missing from TCRdb's copy, which holds only in-frame ones; the method was immunoSEQ multiplex PCR. Seen here are fewer than 200,000 clones, around 80% observed once, and the top ten hold about 4.3%. The CDR3 runs 14 residues. CDR1 is SGHDN, CDR2 FVKESK, per germline. Remarks on this clone: Its antigen is unknown. Mismatch with germline at one junction end may stem from a read error.

Whole-study findings and limits: The sole available immune exposure information was CMV serostatus. As a later analysis showed, a missense DCLRE1C variant was linked to trimming of TCR beta V- and J-genes.

The TCR originated in a woman between 45 and 65 years old in good health and CMV-seropositive. Input material: PBMCs. The J gene is TRBJ2-6, the V gene TRBV14; D uncertain. Here the CDR3 DNA reads TGTGCCAGCAGCGAAGAGTATGGGGCCAACGTCCTGACTTTC. Encoded protein: CASSEEYGANVLTF.